The T cell receptor (beta chain) described here comes from a study of T cells after yellow fever vaccination. For TCR, cDNA came from 5'RACE template switching, which added a universal primer site and UMIs. Via MiXCR, TCRdb re-called the 5' RACE reads, giving one row per CDR3 protein. The sample shows a few hundred thousand distinct CDR3 sequences, approximately 16% of them seen only once. This clonotype appeared many times. Its antigen is still unknown. The CDR3 spans 13 residues. Trimming stripped 6 bases from V and 9 bases from J, with 15 bases between. General observations from the study: A weaker but faster secondary response was observed, peaking on day 5 versus 15.

Sample: PBMCs, taken about 5 days after the first yellow fever vaccination. The receptor was isolated from a man in his late teens or twenties who received the YFV17D yellow fever vaccine. The gene calls are TRBV12-3 or TRBV12-4 and TRBJ1-5; D might be TRBD1 (6 bases). CDR3 sequence (DNA): TGTGCCAGCAGCCCGGACAGATTATGGCCCCAGCATTTT. It codes for CASSPDRLWPQHF.